One T cell receptor beta chain is described in this entry. The antigen is not known. This specimen belongs to a study of Ad26.COV2.S vaccination and SARS-CoV-2 variants. Notes on the study in general: Higher spike-specific TCR breadth was found in vaccine recipients than in placebo recipients.

Treatment noted: about 20 received Ad26.COV2.S at low or high dose, single or two shots; 5 received placebo; per-sample allocation not given. Sampling took place 63 days after the first vaccine or placebo injection. J was trimmed by 2 bases and V by 7 bases; bases with no gene match: 10. The V gene's germline CDR1 is LGHDT and CDR2 YNNKEL (reference sequence). The CDR3 length is 17 residues. TCRdb keeps only in-frame clones here, not all; method: immunoSEQ multiplex PCR. Of more than 300,000 clones in the sample, 85% were seen once. Sequences were derived from peripheral blood, sampled in a trial of Ad26.COV2.S vaccine versus placebo. The rearrangement joins TRBV3-1 (or the pseudogene TRBV3-2) to TRBJ2-7; 14 nucleotides match TRBD2. The sequence was collected from a person aged 18-60 years who received the Ad26.COV2.S COVID-19 vaccine or a placebo. CDR3 region: CASKRGLAGAAAYEQYF. CDR3 DNA sequence: TGTGCCAGCAAAAGGGGACTAGCGGGGGCCGCCGCCTACGAGCAGTACTTC.